A selection of T cell receptor beta chains follows, all from one sample in a study of control samples from healthy donors and cancer patients. The protocol was immunoSEQ multiplex PCR, while the TCRdb copy is restricted to in-frame clones and leaves out a portion. The table lists over 50,000 clones, about four fifths of them singletons, with 10% in the top ten. The specimen was blood. The receptor source for this set is a man between 65 and 85 years old in good health. The CDR3 runs from the conserved cysteine through the conserved F or W. The D gene is left open where the match is weak. The size of a clone is reported for some rows only, either as once, few or many, or as a class for expanded clones.

j_call | d_call | clone_size | v_call | cdr3_aa | cdr3_nt
TRBJ2-1 | - | - | TRBV5-1 | CASSPDWYNEQFF | TGCGCCAGCAGCCCCGACTGGTACAATGAGCAGTTCTTC
TRBJ2-7 | - | - | TRBV7-2 | CASSPQIGEQYF | TGTGCCAGCAGCCCCCAGATAGGCGAGCAGTACTTC
TRBJ2-1 | - | few | TRBV6-6 | CASSYSRVYNEQFF | TGTGCCAGCAGTTACTCGCGAGTCTACAATGAGCAGTTCTTC
TRBJ1-3 | - | few | TRBV28 | CASKTGGSGNTIYF | TGTGCCAGTAAAACCGGGGGCTCTGGAAACACCATATATTTT
TRBJ2-5 | - | - | TRBV3-1/TRBV3-2 | CASSQEGAGEAETQYF | TGTGCCAGCAGCCAAGAGGGGGCGGGGGAGGCAGAGACCCAGTACTTC
TRBJ2-3 | - | - | TRBV10-2 | CASGRDGHTDTQYF | TGCGCCAGCGGACGGGACGGCCACACAGATACGCAGTATTTT
TRBJ1-5 | - | - | TRBV6-5 | CASKLRYGNQPQHF | TGTGCCAGCAAACTTAGGTATGGCAATCAGCCCCAGCATTTT
TRBJ2-5 | - | few | TRBV5-4 | CASSLGGGPLYQETQYF | TGTGCCAGCAGCTTGGGAGGGGGACCTTTGTACCAAGAGACCCAGTACTTC
TRBJ1-2 | - | - | TRBV28 | CASSGTSPYGANYGYTF | TGTGCCAGCAGTGGGACTTCCCCCTATGGAGCTAACTATGGCTACACCTTC
TRBJ1-5 | - | - | TRBV28 | CASSPSPYRHQPQHF | TGTGCCAGCAGCCCCAGTCCCTACCGTCATCAGCCCCAGCATTTT
TRBJ2-1 | TRBD2 | - | TRBV19 | CASSASGDSYNEQFF | TGTGCCAGTAGTGCTAGCGGGGACTCCTACAATGAGCAGTTCTTC
TRBJ2-1 | - | - | TRBV6-5 | CASRRGPYNEQFF | TGTGCCAGCAGGAGGGGACCCTACAATGAGCAGTTCTTC
TRBJ2-5 | TRBD1 | - | TRBV10-3 | CAIRGTGPQETQYF | TGTGCCATCAGAGGGACAGGCCCCCAAGAGACCCAGTACTTC
TRBJ1-1 | - | few | TRBV6-1 | CASSDGAARDTEAFF | TGTGCCAGCAGTGACGGGGCTGCGCGCGACACTGAAGCTTTCTTT
TRBJ1-1 | - | once | TRBV7-8 | CASSFTRNTEAFF | TGTGCCAGCAGCTTTACACGGAACACTGAAGCTTTCTTT
TRBJ1-2 | - | - | TRBV5-1 | CASSSRDRGGYTF | TGCGCCAGCAGCTCCAGGGATAGGGGTGGCTACACCTTC
TRBJ2-7 | - | - | TRBV18 | CASSPLQRGTSYEQYF | TGTGCCAGCTCACCACTCCAGAGAGGGACCTCCTACGAGCAGTACTTC
TRBJ1-6 | - | - | TRBV12-3/TRBV12-4 | CASSSTVNSPLHF | TGTGCCAGCAGTTCGACGGTGAATTCACCCCTCCACTTT
TRBJ2-2 | - | - | TRBV18 | CASSPRIPRSGTGELFF | TGTGCCAGCTCACCACGGATACCTAGGTCGGGCACCGGGGAGCTGTTTTTT
TRBJ2-7 | - | few | TRBV5-4 | CASSRGVDEQYF | TGTGCCAGCAGCCGTGGGGTTGACGAGCAGTACTTC
TRBJ1-5 | - | - | TRBV10-3 | CAISEKEKPQHF | TGTGCCATCAGTGAAAAGGAGAAGCCCCAGCATTTT
TRBJ1-3 | TRBD1 | - | TRBV11-3 | CASSLGTGLSSGNTIYF | TGTGCCAGCAGCTTAGGGACAGGCCTAAGCTCTGGAAACACCATATATTTT
TRBJ2-3 | TRBD1 | - | TRBV18 | CASSPNRGNTDTQYF | TGTGCCAGCTCACCAAACAGGGGAAACACAGATACGCAGTATTTT
TRBJ1-2 | - | few | TRBV7-2 | CASSLRGPSGGYTF | TGTGCCAGCAGCTTACGGGGGCCTTCTGGGGGCTACACCTTC
TRBJ2-6 | TRBD1 | - | TRBV5-6 | CASSLDRGRFGANVLTF | TGTGCCAGCAGCTTGGACAGGGGGCGTTTTGGGGCCAACGTCCTGACTTTC
TRBJ1-2 | - | - | TRBV5-6 | CASKWEYGYTF | TGTGCCAGCAAGTGGGAGTATGGCTACACCTTC
TRBJ1-1 | - | - | TRBV28 | CASSHRQSMNTEAFF | TGTGCCAGCAGCCACCGACAGAGCATGAACACTGAAGCTTTCTTT
TRBJ1-1 | - | - | TRBV27 | CASSLRASRNTEAFF | TGTGCCAGCAGTTTACGGGCCAGCCGCAACACTGAAGCTTTCTTT
TRBJ1-1 | - | once | TRBV2 | CASSDSYTEAFF | TGTGCCAGCAGTGATTCTTACACTGAAGCTTTCTTT
TRBJ2-7 | - | few | TRBV2 | CASRTGFFYEQYF | TGTGCCAGCAGGACCGGGTTCTTCTACGAGCAGTACTTC
TRBJ2-5 | - | - | TRBV2 | CAWIRTAGETQYF | TGTGCCTGGATCCGGACCGCGGGGGAGACCCAGTACTTC
TRBJ1-1 | - | - | TRBV29-1 | CSVVDSMNTEAFF | TGCAGCGTTGTAGACAGCATGAACACTGAAGCTTTCTTT
TRBJ2-7 | - | - | TRBV11-2 | CASSLGQGNYEQYF | TGTGCCAGCAGCTTGGGCCAGGGGAACTACGAGCAGTACTTC
TRBJ2-3 | - | - | TRBV7-9 | CASRGRIDTQYF | TGTGCCAGCAGGGGAAGGATAGATACGCAGTATTTT
TRBJ1-2 | TRBD1 | once | TRBV29-1 | CSFGIGQGGGYTF | TGCAGCTTTGGGATCGGACAGGGAGGAGGCTACACCTTC
TRBJ1-2 | - | - | TRBV18 | CASSTISPRKGDGYTF | TGTGCCAGCTCAACGATCTCGCCCCGGAAGGGAGATGGCTACACCTTC
TRBJ2-1 | - | - | TRBV6-4 | CASSESPGQGGEQFF | TGTGCCAGCAGTGAATCCCCGGGACAAGGGGGTGAGCAGTTCTTC
TRBJ1-2 | - | few | TRBV2 | CASSDEGNYGYTF | TGTGCCAGCAGTGATGAGGGGAACTATGGCTACACCTTC
TRBJ1-2 | TRBD1 | - | TRBV27 | CASSIQGAGGYTF | TGTGCCAGCAGTATTCAGGGGGCTGGCGGCTACACCTTC
TRBJ1-4 | - | - | TRBV15 | CATSRPRGRGKASEKLFF | TGTGCCACCAGCAGACCCAGGGGCAGGGGTAAAGCTAGCGAAAAACTGTTTTTT
TRBJ2-5 | TRBD2 | - | TRBV2 | CAVRPLTSGRDETQYF | TGTGCCGTCAGGCCGCTGACTAGCGGGAGGGACGAGACCCAGTACTTC
TRBJ2-5 | TRBD2 | few | TRBV4-2 | CASSQDWAGGGGETQYF | TGTGCCAGCAGCCAAGATTGGGCGGGAGGTGGGGGCGAGACCCAGTACTTC